This T cell receptor (beta chain) was sequenced in a study of human T cells and chemical hapten exposure (dated by TCRdb to 2020 to 2022). For the wider study: For sensitization, 2% DPC in acetone was applied to a 2 cm by 2 cm area of upper inner arm skin. Libraries were pooled for sequencing, and per-sample TCR yields varied mainly because of small differences in library volumes within the pool. Patch tests used Finn chambers with 0.01% DPC on the upper back, scored after 6 days by International Contact Dermatitis Research Group standards. The patient cohort, mostly female, included alopecia areata with under or over 50% scalp involvement, alopecia totalis and alopecia universalis. Blood for TCR sequencing was provided by twenty-nine alopecia patients at one to four time points (pre-sensitization, 2, 6 and 24 weeks). Patient blood was sampled pre-sensitization (week 0) and at 2, 6 and about 24 weeks after DPC sensitization. This study followed changes in the peripheral blood TCR repertoire in vivo during primary and secondary sensitization of alopecia patients to the hapten diphenylcyclopropenone (DPC). Weekly therapeutic DPC doses were additionally applied to the scalp of patients throughout the approximately 23-week study period. The investigation overall reported the following: Because all patients had alopecia, a presumed autoimmune disease, the immune response of the patients might differ from that of healthy individuals. Repeated subsampling changed both the strength of the expansion versus patch-test correlation and the threshold at which the correlation became significant. A positive correlation was found between the number of PT1 expanded TCRs and patch test score, with significance reached at thresholds 8, 16 and 32 but not 4. Significantly more large CDR3 similarity clusters were formed by expanded TCRs than by pre-sensitization or healthy control sets, consistent with antigen-driven responses. DPC sensitization did not change the number of TCRs with a frequency above 1 in 1000, and there was no evidence of changes in global repertoire structure.

This specimen's time point label, per the study, means: patch test 3, about 24 weeks after DPC sensitization. The sample's treatment or condition label is to be understood as: therapeutic diphenylcyclopropenone sensitization with weekly scalp DPC. At each patch-test visit, blood was drawn before the patch test was applied. To be eligible, patients had to be aged 18 to 70, diagnosed with alopecia and judged suitable for DPC therapy, while pregnant patients were excluded. Total RNA was extracted from unfractionated whole blood that had been collected in Tempus Blood RNA tubes. Library preparation used RACE. Sequencing relied on a NextSeq 500. During library preparation, unique molecular identifiers were attached to individual cDNA molecules so that TCRs could be counted in a quantitative, reproducible way. Both TCR alpha and TCR beta chains were sequenced from each blood RNA sample. In the original analysis: The median number of TCRs per sample was roughly 98,000, ranging from about 20,000 to 700,000. V, J and CDR3 annotation of the TCR reads was carried out using the Decombinator software suite. Every sample was subsampled to the same number of TCRs (28,000) for the PS versus PT1 abundance plots. Expanded TCRs were defined as absent before sensitization and observed at least eight times at the 2-week time point. Through fastp at Q25 and MiXCR, TCRdb rebuilt clones from the public reads, retaining in-frame beta chains. Rows merge per CDR3 protein into single entries with the most common DNA and genes. The V and J calls here are based on TCRdb, not the publication. In this sample the table shows tens of thousands of distinct CDR3 sequences, 10% to 15% of which occur a single time. Clones ranked in the top ten supply around 5.8% of the sample.

This clonotype has at least ten counts. Its antigen is still unknown. Per-base qualities were not stored, and no clone one base away is much larger. V is cut by 3 bases and J by 1 base, and the space between the germline ends is 8 bases. The CDR3 numbers 13 residues from cysteine through phenylalanine. This entry keeps only the CDR3 DNA: 39 bases, framed from base 1. CDR1 DFQATT and CDR2 SNEGSKA are derived from the germline V gene (reference sequence). The TCR sequence derives from a woman in her fifties or sixties with alopecia areata. Some clones in this sample may be carry-over from other donors' samples. This specimen consisted of whole blood, obtained in connection with sensitization to the hapten diphenylcyclopropenone (DPC). The rearrangement joined TRBV20-1 to TRBJ2-3; matching of 5 bases hints at TRBD2 as the D gene. The CDR3 region: CSASAGGTDTQYF. The sequenced DNA: TGCAGTGCTAGTGCGGGCGGCACAGATACGCAGTATTTT.